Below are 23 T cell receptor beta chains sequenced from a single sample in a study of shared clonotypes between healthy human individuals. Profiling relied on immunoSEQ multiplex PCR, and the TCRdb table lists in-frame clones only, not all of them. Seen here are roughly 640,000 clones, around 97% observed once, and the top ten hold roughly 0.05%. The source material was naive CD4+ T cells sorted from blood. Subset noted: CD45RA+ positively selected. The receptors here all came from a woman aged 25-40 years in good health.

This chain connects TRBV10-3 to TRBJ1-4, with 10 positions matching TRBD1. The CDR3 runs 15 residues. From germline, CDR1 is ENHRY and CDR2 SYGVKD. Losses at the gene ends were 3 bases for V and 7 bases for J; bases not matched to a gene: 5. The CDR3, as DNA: TGTGCCATCAGTGACGGGACAGGGGACGCTGAAAAACTGTTTTTT. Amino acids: CAISDGTGDAEKLFF.

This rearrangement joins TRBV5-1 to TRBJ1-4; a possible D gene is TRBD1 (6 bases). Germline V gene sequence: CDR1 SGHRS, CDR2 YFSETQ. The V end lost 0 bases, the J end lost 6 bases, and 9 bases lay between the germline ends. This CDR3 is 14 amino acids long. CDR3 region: CASSLDRVDEKLFF. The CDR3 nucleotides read TGCGCCAGCAGCTTGGACAGGGTAGATGAAAAACTGTTTTTT. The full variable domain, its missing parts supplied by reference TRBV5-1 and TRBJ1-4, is KAGVTQTPRYLIKTRGQQVTLSCSPISGHRSVSWYQQTPGQGLQFLFEYFSETQRNKGNFPGRFSGRQFSNSRSEMNVSTLELGDSALYLCASSLDRVDEKLFFGSGTQLSVL.

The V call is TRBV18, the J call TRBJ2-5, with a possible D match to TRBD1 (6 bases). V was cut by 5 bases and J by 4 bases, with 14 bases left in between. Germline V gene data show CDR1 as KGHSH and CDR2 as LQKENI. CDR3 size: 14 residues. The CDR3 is CASSTFDRLETQYF. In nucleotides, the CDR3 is TGTGCCAGCTCAACCTTCGACAGGCTAGAGACCCAGTACTTC.

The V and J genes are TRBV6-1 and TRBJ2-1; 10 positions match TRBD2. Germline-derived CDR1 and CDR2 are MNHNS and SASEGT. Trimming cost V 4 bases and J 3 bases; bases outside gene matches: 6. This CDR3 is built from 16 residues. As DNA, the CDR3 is TGTGCCAGCAGTGGGGTAGCGGGAGGAATCTACAATGAGCAGTTCTTC. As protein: CASSGVAGGIYNEQFF.

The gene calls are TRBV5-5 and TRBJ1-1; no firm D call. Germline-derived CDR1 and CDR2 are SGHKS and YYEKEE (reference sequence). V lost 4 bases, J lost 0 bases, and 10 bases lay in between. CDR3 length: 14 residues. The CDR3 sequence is CASSPGRMNTEAFF. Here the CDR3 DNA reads TGTGCCAGCAGCCCAGGACGGATGAACACTGAAGCTTTCTTT.

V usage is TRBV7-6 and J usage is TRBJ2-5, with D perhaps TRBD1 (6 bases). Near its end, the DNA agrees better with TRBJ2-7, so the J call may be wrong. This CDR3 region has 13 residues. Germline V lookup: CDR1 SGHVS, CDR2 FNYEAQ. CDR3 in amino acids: CASSLTGPYEQYF. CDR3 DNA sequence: TGTGCCAGCAGCTTGACAGGTCCCTACGAGCAGTACTTC.

The CDR3 nucleotides read TGTGCCAGCAGTGGGGCAAATTCACCCCTCCACTTT. It translates to CASSGANSPLHF. The rearrangement links TRBV28 to TRBJ1-6; tentatively, D is TRBD1 (5 bases). CDR1 and CDR2 from the germline V gene are MDHEN and SYDVKM. This CDR3 is built from 12 residues. V gave up 5 bases and J gave up 7 bases, with 6 bases separating them. The full variable domain, its missing parts supplied by reference TRBV28 and TRBJ1-6, is DVKVTQSSRYLVKRTGEKVFLECVQDMDHENMFWYRQDPGLGLRLIYFSYDVKMKEKGDIPEGYSVSREKKERFSLILESASTNQTSMYLCASSGANSPLHFGNGTRLTVT.

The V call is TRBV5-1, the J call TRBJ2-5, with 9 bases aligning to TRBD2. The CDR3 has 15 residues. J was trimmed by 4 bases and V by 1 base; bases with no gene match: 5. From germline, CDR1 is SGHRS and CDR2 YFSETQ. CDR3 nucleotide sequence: TGCGCCAGCAGCTTGTCGGCGGGAGGGCCAGAGACCCAGTACTTC. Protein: CASSLSAGGPETQYF.

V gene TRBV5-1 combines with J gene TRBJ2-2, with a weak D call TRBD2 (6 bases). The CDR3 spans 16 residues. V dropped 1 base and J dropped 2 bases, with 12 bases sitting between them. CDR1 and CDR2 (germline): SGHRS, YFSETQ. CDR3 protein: CASSLLGSGNTGELFF. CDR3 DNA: TGCGCCAGCAGCTTGTTGGGTAGCGGAAACACCGGGGAGCTGTTTTTT.

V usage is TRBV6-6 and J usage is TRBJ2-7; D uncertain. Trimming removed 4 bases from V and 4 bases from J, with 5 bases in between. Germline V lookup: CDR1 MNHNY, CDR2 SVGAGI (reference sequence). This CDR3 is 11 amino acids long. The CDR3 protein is CASSSVYEQYF. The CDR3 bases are TGTGCCAGCAGTTCCGTATACGAGCAGTACTTC.

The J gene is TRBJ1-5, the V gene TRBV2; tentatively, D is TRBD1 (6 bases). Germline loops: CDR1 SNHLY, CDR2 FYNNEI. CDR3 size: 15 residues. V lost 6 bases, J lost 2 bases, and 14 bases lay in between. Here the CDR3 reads CASRGHQGGNQPQHF. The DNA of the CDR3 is TGTGCCAGCAGGGGACATCAGGGAGGCAATCAGCCCCAGCATTTT.

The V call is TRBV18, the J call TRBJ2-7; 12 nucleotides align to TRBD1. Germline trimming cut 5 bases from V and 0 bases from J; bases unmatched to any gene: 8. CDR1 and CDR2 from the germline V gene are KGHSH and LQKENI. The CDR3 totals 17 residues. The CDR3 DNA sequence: TGTGCCAGCTCATCGGGACAGGGGGCCCTGAGCTCCTACGAGCAGTACTTC. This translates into CASSSGQGALSSYEQYF.

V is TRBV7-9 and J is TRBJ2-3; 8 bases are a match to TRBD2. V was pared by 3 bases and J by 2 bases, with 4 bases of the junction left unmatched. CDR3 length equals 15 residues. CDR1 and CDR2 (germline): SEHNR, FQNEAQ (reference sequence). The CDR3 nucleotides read TGTGCCAGCAGCTTTAGGACTAGCACCACAGATACGCAGTATTTT. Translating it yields CASSFRTSTTDTQYF.

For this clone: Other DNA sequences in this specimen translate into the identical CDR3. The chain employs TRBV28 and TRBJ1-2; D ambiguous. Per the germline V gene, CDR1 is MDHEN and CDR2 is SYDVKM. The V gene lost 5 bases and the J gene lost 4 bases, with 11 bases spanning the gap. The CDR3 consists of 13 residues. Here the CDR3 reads CASSPRLSYGYTF. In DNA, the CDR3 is TGTGCCAGCAGTCCCCGCCTCTCCTATGGCTACACCTTC.

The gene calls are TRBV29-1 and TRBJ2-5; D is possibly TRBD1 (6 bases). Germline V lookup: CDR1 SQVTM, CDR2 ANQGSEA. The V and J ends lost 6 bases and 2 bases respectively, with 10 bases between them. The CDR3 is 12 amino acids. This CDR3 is CSVDSAQETQYF. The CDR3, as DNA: TGCAGCGTGGACAGCGCGCAAGAGACCCAGTACTTC.

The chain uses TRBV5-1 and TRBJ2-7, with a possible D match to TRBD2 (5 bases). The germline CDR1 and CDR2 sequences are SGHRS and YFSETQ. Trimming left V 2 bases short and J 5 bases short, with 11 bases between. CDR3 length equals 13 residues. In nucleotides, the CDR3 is TGCGCCAGCAGCTTACTCACACTAGACGAGCAGTACTTC. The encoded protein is CASSLLTLDEQYF. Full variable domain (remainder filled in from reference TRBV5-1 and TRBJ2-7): KAGVTQTPRYLIKTRGQQVTLSCSPISGHRSVSWYQQTPGQGLQFLFEYFSETQRNKGNFPGRFSGRQFSNSRSEMNVSTLELGDSALYLCASSLLTLDEQYFGPGTRLTVT.

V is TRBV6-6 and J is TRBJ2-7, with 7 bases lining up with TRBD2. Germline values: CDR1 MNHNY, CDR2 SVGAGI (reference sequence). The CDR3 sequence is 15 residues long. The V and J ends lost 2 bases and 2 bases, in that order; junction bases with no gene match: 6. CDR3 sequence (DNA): TGTGCCAGCAGTTACGTTTCTAGCGGAACCTACGAGCAGTACTTC. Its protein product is CASSYVSSGTYEQYF.

As DNA, the CDR3 is TGTGCCAGCAGCTTAATGTTCCTTTTTAGGGACAGGGGCACCGGGGAGCTGTTTTTT. Encoded protein: CASSLMFLFRDRGTGELFF. The chain carries TRBV7-9 and TRBJ2-2, with TRBD1 matching 10 bases. Unmatched junction bases numbered 13, after V lost 2 bases and J lost 4 bases. CDR1 SEHNR and CDR2 FQNEAQ come from the germline V gene (reference sequence). CDR3 length: 19 residues.

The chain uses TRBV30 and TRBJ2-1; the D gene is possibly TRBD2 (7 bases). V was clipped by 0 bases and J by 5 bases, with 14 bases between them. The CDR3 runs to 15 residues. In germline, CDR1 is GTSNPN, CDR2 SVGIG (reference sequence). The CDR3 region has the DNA TGTGCCTGGAGTGTTCCGGGGAGGGGGAACAATGAGCAGTTCTTC. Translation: CAWSVPGRGNNEQFF.

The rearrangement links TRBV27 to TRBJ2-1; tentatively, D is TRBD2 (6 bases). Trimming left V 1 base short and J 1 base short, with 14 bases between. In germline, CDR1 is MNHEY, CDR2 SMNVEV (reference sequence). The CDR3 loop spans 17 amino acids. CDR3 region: CASSLWGTRISYNEQFF. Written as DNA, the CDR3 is TGTGCCAGCAGTTTATGGGGGACTCGGATTTCCTACAATGAGCAGTTCTTC.

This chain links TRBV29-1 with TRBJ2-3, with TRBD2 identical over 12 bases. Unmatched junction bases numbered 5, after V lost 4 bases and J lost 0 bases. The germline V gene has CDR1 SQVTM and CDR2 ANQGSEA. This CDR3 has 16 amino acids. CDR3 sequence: CSVAGTSGQSTDTQYF. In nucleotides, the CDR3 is TGCAGCGTTGCCGGGACTAGCGGGCAAAGCACAGATACGCAGTATTTT.

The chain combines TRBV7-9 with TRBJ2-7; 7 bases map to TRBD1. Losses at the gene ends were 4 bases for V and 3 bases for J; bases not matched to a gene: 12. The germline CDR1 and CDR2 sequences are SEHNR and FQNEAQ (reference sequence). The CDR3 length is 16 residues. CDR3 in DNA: TGTGCCAGCAGCTCCGGTACAGGGGTTTCCGTCTACGAGCAGTACTTC. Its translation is CASSSGTGVSVYEQYF.

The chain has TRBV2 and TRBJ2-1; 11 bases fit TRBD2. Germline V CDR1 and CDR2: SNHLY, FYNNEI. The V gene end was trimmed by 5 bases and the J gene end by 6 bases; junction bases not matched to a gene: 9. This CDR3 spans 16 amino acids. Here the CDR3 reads CASSRIAGGPGNEQFF. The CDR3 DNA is TGTGCCAGCAGTCGCATAGCGGGAGGGCCAGGCAATGAGCAGTTCTTC.